The next 13 T cell receptor beta chains were all read from a single sample in a study of technical replicates of blood from several donors. The repertoire was sequenced with immunoSEQ multiplex PCR; TCRdb's copy has only in-frame clones and lacks some. The repertoire holds 84,000 or so clones, with 95% to 98% as singletons. Sequenced: T cells isolated from PBMCs. These receptors were obtained from a human donor in good health.

This chain links TRBV4-2 with TRBJ1-4; D ambiguous. Looked up from germline, CDR1 is LGHNA and CDR2 is YNFKEQ. The CDR3 has 17 residues. V lost 4 bases, J lost 4 bases, and 19 bases lay in between. The CDR3 reads CASSLVDRGKGNEKLFF. The CDR3 nucleotides read TGTGCCAGCAGCCTCGTTGACCGGGGTAAAGGTAATGAAAAACTGTTTTTT.

The rearrangement links TRBV6-5 to TRBJ1-6, with 9 positions matching TRBD1. The CDR3 runs to 15 residues. Germline CDR1 MNHEY, CDR2 SVGAGI. J was trimmed by 7 bases and V by 2 bases; bases with no gene match: 3. The CDR3, as DNA: TGTGCCAGCAGTTACAAGACAGGGGGAAATTCACCCCTCCACTTT. It translates to CASSYKTGGNSPLHF.

The rearrangement joins TRBV18 to TRBJ2-3; TRBD2 matches at 11 bases. The V and J ends lost 3 bases and 1 base, in that order; junction bases with no gene match: 15. This CDR3 contains 20 residues. Germline V gene lookup returns CDR1 KGHSH and CDR2 LQKENI. The CDR3 region is CASSPGLAGGGGSGTDTQYF. Here the CDR3 DNA reads TGTGCCAGCTCACCCGGCCTAGCGGGGGGCGGGGGAAGTGGCACAGATACGCAGTATTTT. The complete variable domain, with remaining parts taken from reference TRBV18 and TRBJ2-3, reads NAGVMQNPRHLVRRRGQEARLRCSPMKGHSHVYWYRQLPEEGLKFMVYLQKENIIDESGMPKERFSAEFPKEGPSILRIQQVVRGDSAAYFCASSPGLAGGGGSGTDTQYFGPGTRLTVL.

The rearrangement joins TRBV4-1 to TRBJ1-1, with TRBD1 identical over 11 bases. The ends lost 3 bases at V and 5 bases at J; junction bases unmatched: 14. This CDR3 has 18 amino acids. Per germline, CDR1 MGHRA and CDR2 YSYEKL. The CDR3 coding sequence is TGCGCCAGCAGCCAGTGGGGGTTGATGGGACAGGGGGTTACTGAAGCTTTCTTT. Translation: CASSQWGLMGQGVTEAFF.

This clone appeared once. This chain uses TRBV27 with TRBJ2-3; 10 nucleotides line up with TRBD2. The CDR3 extends over 18 amino acids. Trimming at V came to 5 bases and at J to 3 bases, leaving 14 bases not matched to a gene. CDR1 is MNHEY, CDR2 SMNVEV, per germline (reference sequence). CDR3 amino acids: CASSPTPFGAGGTDTQYF. The CDR3 DNA is TGTGCCAGCAGTCCGACTCCTTTTGGAGCGGGAGGGACAGATACGCAGTATTTT.

The rearrangement uses TRBV7-2 and TRBJ1-1, with a weak D call TRBD1 (5 bases). The ends were cut back, 5 bases at V and 5 bases at J, with 12 bases in the middle. The CDR3 extends over 13 amino acids. Germline V gives CDR1 SGHTA, CDR2 FQGNSA. The CDR3 coding sequence is TGTGCCAGCAGCAACCAGGGTGGGACTGAAGCTTTCTTT. It encodes CASSNQGGTEAFF.

This chain uses TRBV4-1 with TRBJ1-1, with D possibly being TRBD1 (5 bases). The length of the CDR3 is 14 residues. The V gene lost 0 bases and the J gene lost 4 bases, with 9 bases spanning the gap. Germline V gene lookup returns CDR1 MGHRA and CDR2 YSYEKL. CDR3 in DNA: TGCGCCAGCAGCCAAGAGTTCAGGGTCACTGAAGCTTTCTTT. Protein sequence: CASSQEFRVTEAFF.

The V call is TRBV13, the J call TRBJ1-2; 9 bases are a match to TRBD1. V was clipped by 4 bases and J by 7 bases; unmatched bases: 4. Germline V CDR1 and CDR2: PRHDT, FYEKMQ (reference sequence). The CDR3 length is 13 residues. The CDR3 sequence is CASSWGQGFGYTF. The CDR3 region has the DNA TGTGCCAGCAGCTGGGGACAGGGCTTTGGCTACACCTTC.

J is TRBJ1-2 and V is TRBV5-4; D is unresolved. V gave up 0 bases and J gave up 2 bases, with 5 bases separating them. Germline V CDR1 and CDR2: SGHNT, YYREEE (reference sequence). The length of the CDR3 is 13 residues. The DNA of the CDR3 is TGTGCCAGCAGCTTGGTACAGAACTATGGCTACACCTTC. Its translation is CASSLVQNYGYTF.

The genes are TRBV6-6 and TRBJ2-2; 7 nucleotides line up with TRBD2. Germline CDR1 reads MNHNY; CDR2 reads SVGAGI (reference sequence). V lost 5 bases and J lost 5; bases outside the gene matches: 11. CDR3 size: 16 residues. The CDR3, as DNA: TGTGCCAGCAGTGTGGGTTGGCGGGGAGGGACCGGGGAGCTGTTTTTT. Translating it yields CASSVGWRGGTGELFF.

J is TRBJ1-4 and V is TRBV19; D gene uncertain. The V end lost 6 bases, the J end lost 0 bases, and 8 bases lay between the germline ends. In germline, CDR1 is LNHDA, CDR2 SQIVND (reference sequence). The CDR3 runs to 14 residues. The CDR3 here is CASRRSATNEKLFF. The CDR3 nucleotides are TGTGCCAGTAGGAGGTCAGCAACTAATGAAAAACTGTTTTTT.

The chain links TRBV6-6 to TRBJ2-5; 14 bases agree with TRBD2. The V and J ends lost 7 bases and 5 bases, in that order; junction bases with no gene match: 6. Germline CDR1 is MNHNY and CDR2 is SVGAGI (reference sequence). The length of the CDR3 is 15 residues. The CDR3 DNA sequence: TGTGCCAGCACCGCGACTAGCGGGGGGGCTGAGACCCAGTACTTC. Translated: CASTATSGGAETQYF.

This rearrangement joins TRBV2 to TRBJ1-1; 9 bases match TRBD1. Germline loops: CDR1 SNHLY, CDR2 FYNNEI. The CDR3 has 16 residues. V lost 10 bases, J lost 7 bases, and 19 bases stayed unmatched. The CDR3 region is CATLNRDRVRYGEAFF. The CDR3 coding sequence is TGTGCCACCTTGAACCGGGACAGGGTGAGGTACGGTGAAGCTTTCTTT.